Shown below are 25 T cell receptor beta chains from a single sample sequenced in a study of blood T cell repertoires in COVID-19. Sequencing was performed with immunoSEQ multiplex PCR; in TCRdb, only in-frame clones are kept and a portion is missing. The sample includes roughly 42,000 clones, approximately 90% seen only once; the top ten take roughly 4.5%. Sequenced material: peripheral blood. The receptors shown here come from a man in his sixties with acute or convalescent COVID-19.

This sequence joins TRBV24-1 and TRBJ1-3; TRBD1 matches 7 bases. The V segment lost 4 bases and the J segment 4 bases; nucleotides outside the gene matches: 3. CDR1 and CDR2 (germline): KGHDR, SFDVKD. The CDR3 runs 14 residues. CDR3 bases: TGTGCCACCAGTGACCCGACAGGGGGAAACACCATATATTTT. Translation gives CATSDPTGGNTIYF.

This clone appeared a single time. The same CDR3 also results from other DNA sequences found in this sample. The J gene is TRBJ1-1, the V gene TRBV7-2, with D unclear. The CDR3 sequence is 13 residues long. Per the germline V gene, CDR1 is SGHTA and CDR2 is FQGNSA. V was cut by 5 bases and J by 3 bases, with 10 bases left in between. CDR3 DNA sequence: TGTGCCAGCAGCCCTAGGAGGGACACTGAAGCTTTCTTT. It translates to CASSPRRDTEAFF.

In nucleotides, the CDR3 is TGTGCCAGCAGCTCCACACTAGGCTCCAATGAGCAGTTCTTC. Its translation is CASSSTLGSNEQFF. V gene TRBV7-3 combines with J gene TRBJ2-1, with a tentative D call TRBD2 (5 bases). With 4 bases removed from V and 6 bases from J, the gap between germline ends came to 13 bases. CDR1 and CDR2 from the germline V gene are SGHTA and FQGTGA. The CDR3 sequence is 14 residues long.

This clone appeared a single time. This chain connects TRBV9 to TRBJ1-6; D gene ambiguous. This CDR3 has 16 amino acids. Germline-derived CDR1 and CDR2 are SGDLS and YYNGEE. V was cut by 4 bases and J by 0 bases, with 11 bases left in between. The DNA of the CDR3 is TGTGCCAGCAGCAGAGACCCTAGCTCCTATAATTCACCCCTCCACTTT. Translated: CASSRDPSSYNSPLHF. The entire variable domain, with the rest obtained from reference TRBV9 and TRBJ1-6, is as follows: DSGVTQTPKHLITATGQRVTLRCSPRSGDLSVYWYQQSLDQGLQFLIQYYNGEERAKGNILERFSAQQFPDLHSELNLSSLELGDSALYFCASSRDPSSYNSPLHFGNGTRLTVT.

This chain connects TRBV7-9 to TRBJ1-5; 8 bases match TRBD1. The V gene end was trimmed by 4 bases and the J gene end by 1 base; junction bases not matched to a gene: 3. This CDR3 is 15 amino acids long. Germline CDR1 and CDR2: SEHNR and FQNEAQ (reference sequence). CDR3 region: CASSSDRASNQPQHF. CDR3 DNA: TGTGCCAGCAGCTCGGACAGGGCGAGCAATCAGCCCCAGCATTTT.

The V gene is TRBV18, the J gene TRBJ1-5; TRBD1 is a possible D gene (6 bases). V lost 2 bases, J lost 2 bases, and 13 bases lay in between. The germline gives CDR1 KGHSH, CDR2 LQKENI. The CDR3 is 16 residues long. CDR3 bases: TGTGCCAGCTCACCAAATTGGGGGCTGGGCAATCAGCCCCAGCATTTT. Translated, it gives CASSPNWGLGNQPQHF. The full variable domain, with the rest looked up from reference TRBV18 and TRBJ1-5, is NAGVMQNPRHLVRRRGQEARLRCSPMKGHSHVYWYRQLPEEGLKFMVYLQKENIIDESGMPKERFSAEFPKEGPSILRIQQVVRGDSAAYFCASSPNWGLGNQPQHFGDGTRLSIL.

CDR3 DNA: TGTGCCAGCAGTTACCATCGGGGGATGAACACCGGGGAGCTGTTTTTT. Translating gives CASSYHRGMNTGELFF. This rearrangement joins TRBV6-2 or TRBV6-3 to TRBJ2-2; a possible D gene is TRBD2 (6 bases). Deletions cut 2 bases from V and 1 base from J, with 11 bases between. There are 16 residues in the CDR3. CDR1 is MNHEY, CDR2 SVGEGT, per germline.

The CDR3 bases are TGTGCCAGCAGTGTGGGAAGGAGGGGAAATCAGCCCCAGCATTTT. It is translated as CASSVGRRGNQPQHF. This chain uses TRBV2 with TRBJ1-5, with D possibly being TRBD1 (5 bases). Germline V CDR1 and CDR2: SNHLY, FYNNEI. The CDR3 runs to 15 residues. V was clipped by 4 bases and J by 4 bases, with 14 bases between them. The full variable domain, with the rest looked up from reference TRBV2 and TRBJ1-5, is EPEVTQTPSHQVTQMGQEVILRCVPISNHLYFYWYRQILGQKVEFLVSFYNNEISEKSEIFDDQFSVERPDGSNFTLKIRSTKLEDSAMYFCASSVGRRGNQPQHFGDGTRLSIL.

J is TRBJ1-5 and V is TRBV10-1; D ambiguous. The CDR3 is made up of 13 amino acids. The V end was cut by 1 base, the J end by 5 bases, with 6 bases between. The germline V gene encodes CDR1 WNHNN and CDR2 SYGVQD (reference sequence). In DNA form, the CDR3 reads TGCGCCAGCAGTGAGTTCCGAGATCAGCCCCAGCATTTT. Translated, it gives CASSEFRDQPQHF.

This chain connects TRBV30 to TRBJ2-3, with D possibly matching TRBD2 (7 bases). Germline CDR1 GTSNPN, CDR2 SVGIG (reference sequence). The CDR3 is 16 residues long. Trimming stripped 1 base from V and 2 bases from J, with 16 bases between. CDR3: CAWSGTAGAPTDTQYF. The CDR3 region has the DNA TGTGCCTGGAGTGGGACGGCGGGGGCTCCCACAGATACGCAGTATTTT.

There are a few counts of this clone. The chain links TRBV6-2 or TRBV6-3 to TRBJ2-2; TRBD2 aligns across 13 bases. The V and J ends lost 5 bases and 4 bases, in that order; junction bases with no gene match: 1. Germline V gene sequence: CDR1 MNHEY, CDR2 SVGEGT. This CDR3 is 15 amino acids long. CDR3 bases: TGTGCCAGCAGTCGACTAGCGGGGGGCACCGGGGAGCTGTTTTTT. The encoded protein is CASSRLAGGTGELFF.

The chain has TRBV30 and TRBJ2-2, with 14 bases matching TRBD2. V shed 5 bases, J shed 6 bases, and the junction held 8 bases outside the gene matches. CDR1 and CDR2 (germline): GTSNPN, SVGIG (reference sequence). This CDR3 is built from 16 residues. The CDR3 nucleotides are TGTGCCTGGGGGGGACTAGCGGGGGCCGCCGCCGGGGAGCTGTTTTTT. Protein product: CAWGGLAGAAAGELFF.

The chain uses TRBV9 and TRBJ1-1; D not certain. The CDR3 contains 11 residues. Deletions cut 4 bases from V and 6 bases from J, with 7 bases between. Germline values: CDR1 SGDLS, CDR2 YYNGEE. This CDR3 reads CASSLGPEAFF. The CDR3 DNA follows: TGTGCCAGCAGCCTAGGGCCTGAAGCTTTCTTT.

This chain uses TRBV27 with TRBJ1-3; D may be TRBD1 (6 bases). The CDR3 runs 14 residues. The germline V gene encodes CDR1 MNHEY and CDR2 SMNVEV (reference sequence). Trimming took off 5 bases at V and 0 bases at J, with 8 bases between the two ends. The CDR3 sequence: CASSPGDSGNTIYF. In DNA form, the CDR3 reads TGTGCCAGCAGTCCAGGGGACTCTGGAAACACCATATATTTT.

The gene calls are TRBV3-1 (or the pseudogene TRBV3-2) and TRBJ2-1, with D hard to call. CDR1 is LGHDT and CDR2 is YNNKEL in the germline V gene (reference sequence). Trimming cost V 2 bases and J 7 bases, with 3 bases left between them. The CDR3 is made up of 11 amino acids. Here the CDR3 DNA reads TGTGCCAGCAGCCAATTAAATGAGCAGTTCTTC. As protein: CASSQLNEQFF.

The CDR3 bases are TGTGCCAGTAAGCCCTGGGACAGCAGCTCCTACACCTTC. Amino acid sequence: CASKPWDSSSYTF. The chain combines TRBV19 with TRBJ1-2; 7 bases align to TRBD1. This CDR3 is built from 13 residues. The germline gives CDR1 LNHDA, CDR2 SQIVND (reference sequence). V was clipped by 7 bases and J by 10 bases; unmatched bases: 12.

The chain couples TRBV11-2 to TRBJ1-1; D is perhaps TRBD1 (6 bases). The CDR3 is 15 residues long. Germline V gene lookup returns CDR1 SGHAT and CDR2 FQNNGV. V was shortened by 3 bases and J by 0 bases, with 11 bases between the two germline ends. The CDR3 sequence: CASSFPQGMNTEAFF. In DNA, the CDR3 is TGTGCCAGCAGCTTTCCACAGGGTATGAACACTGAAGCTTTCTTT.

The gene calls are TRBV14 and TRBJ2-4; 9 nucleotides agree with TRBD1. V lost 4 bases and J lost 4; bases outside the gene matches: 2. The CDR3 loop spans 14 amino acids. From germline, CDR1 is SGHDN and CDR2 FVKESK. The CDR3 spells CASSLGTGKNIQYF. The DNA of the CDR3 is TGTGCCAGCAGCCTTGGGACAGGGAAAAACATTCAGTACTTC.

The V and J genes are TRBV7-3 and TRBJ2-3, with TRBD2 matching 9 bases. V dropped 5 bases and J dropped 5; count of bases not matched to a gene: 5. Germline V gene lookup returns CDR1 SGHTA and CDR2 FQGTGA. This CDR3 has 14 residues. CDR3 region: CASSPGLAIDTQYF. The CDR3 DNA is TGTGCCAGCAGCCCGGGACTAGCAATAGATACGCAGTATTTT. The full variable domain, its missing parts supplied by reference TRBV7-3 and TRBJ2-3, is GAGVSQTPSNKVTEKGKYVELRCDPISGHTALYWYRQSLGQGPEFLIYFQGTGAADDSGLPNDRFFAVRPEGSVSTLKIQRTERGDSAVYLCASSPGLAIDTQYFGPGTRLTVL.

This clone is a singleton in its sample. This sequence joins TRBV7-2 and TRBJ1-3; D not certain. The V end lost 5 bases, the J end lost 0 bases, and 5 bases lay between the germline ends. Per germline, CDR1 SGHTA and CDR2 FQGNSA. The CDR3 contains 13 residues. The CDR3 region is CASSHHSGNTIYF. CDR3 sequence (DNA): TGTGCCAGCAGCCATCACTCTGGAAACACCATATATTTT.

On this clone itself: This sequence may be a read error, since a much larger clone differs from it by one base. The chain is built from TRBV7-2 and TRBJ1-3; tentative D call: TRBD1 (6 bases). From germline, CDR1 is SGHTA and CDR2 FQGNSA. The CDR3 is 13 residues long. V was trimmed by 5 bases and J by 2 bases, leaving 7 bases between them. The CDR3 protein is CASSPGAGNTIYF. CDR3 in DNA: TGTGCCAGCAGCCCAGGGGCTGGAAACACCATATATTTT.

This clone was observed a single time. This chain joins TRBV5-1 and TRBJ2-2; D is possibly TRBD1 (6 bases). This CDR3 region has 17 residues. CDR1 and CDR2 (germline): SGHRS, YFSETQ. Trimming cost V 0 bases and J 2 bases, with 14 bases left between them. CDR3 residues: CASSLAGNRANTGELFF. CDR3 bases: TGCGCCAGCAGCTTGGCGGGGAACAGGGCAAACACCGGGGAGCTGTTTTTT.

Note on this clone: The junction differs from germline at one of its ends, possibly a read error. V is TRBV7-7 and J is TRBJ1-2, with 9 bases aligning to TRBD1. The CDR3 loop spans 15 amino acids. CDR1 is SSHAT, CDR2 FNYEAQ, per germline (reference sequence). The CDR3 region has the DNA TGTGCTAGCAGCTCAAACAGGGGGCGCTTCGTTGGCTACACCTTC. This codes for CASSSNRGRFVGYTF.

The gene calls are TRBV4-3 and TRBJ2-7; D may be TRBD1 (6 bases). The V end was cut by 0 bases, the J end by 3 bases, with 18 bases between. CDR3 length: 17 amino acids. From germline, CDR1 is LGHNA and CDR2 YSLEER. CDR3 sequence (DNA): TGCGCCAGCAGCCAAGATGTCAGGGGTTACGGGGACTACGAGCAGTACTTC. Amino acids: CASSQDVRGYGDYEQYF.

This clone was observed a single time. The gene calls are TRBV1 and TRBJ2-3; TRBD2 is the table's D call and was not checked against the DNA. TRBV1 is given as a pseudogene. The CDR3 has 17 residues. CDR3 region: CTSSLRGRAGGPDTQYF. CDR3 nucleotide sequence: TGCACCAGCAGCCTAAGGGGAAGAGCGGGGGGGCCAGATACGCAGTATTTT.